What follows are 29 T cell receptor beta chains derived from one specimen sequenced in a study of T cell responses to AZD1222 COVID-19 vaccine. Sequencing used immunoSEQ multiplex PCR; TCRdb keeps in-frame clones, though not all of them. The data show about 150,000 clones, roughly 90% seen once. The sample was peripheral blood, taken 28 days after the second AZD1222 dose. All receptors come from an adult who received the AZD1222 COVID-19 vaccine.

The chain recombines TRBV2 with TRBJ2-5, with TRBD2 matching over 9 bases. The CDR3 is 15 residues long. The germline CDR1 and CDR2 sequences are SNHLY and FYNNEI. V lost 6 bases to trimming and J lost 4 bases; unmatched junction nucleotides: 9. CDR3 sequence (DNA): TGTGCCAGCAGCTCTGCGGGACTAGCAACAGAGACCCAGTACTTC. Its protein is CASSSAGLATETQYF.

On this clone: Sequence at one end of the junction differs from germline and may be a read error. The V gene is TRBV20-1, the J gene TRBJ2-7, with 10 bases matching TRBD2. Looked up from germline, CDR1 is DFQATT and CDR2 is SNEGSKA (reference sequence). The CDR3 runs to 11 residues. The chain's CDR3 is CSTSGTFEQYF. In nucleotides, the CDR3 is TGCAGTACTAGCGGGACCTTCGAGCAGTACTTC.

This chain joins TRBV7-2 and TRBJ2-7; 11 bases fit TRBD1. V shed 2 bases, J shed 2 bases, and the junction held 2 bases outside the gene matches. This CDR3 has 15 amino acids. CDR1 and CDR2 from the germline V gene are SGHTA and FQGNSA. For the CDR3, the DNA is TGTGCCAGCAGCTTAATGGGACAGGGGGCCTACGAGCAGTACTTC. Translation gives CASSLMGQGAYEQYF.

The J gene is TRBJ2-1, the V gene TRBV5-1, with 7 bases identical to TRBD1. The CDR3 covers 14 residues. The germline gives CDR1 SGHRS, CDR2 YFSETQ. The V segment lost 3 bases and the J segment 5 bases; nucleotides outside the gene matches: 5. The chain's CDR3 is CASSSLTGDNEQFF. The CDR3 DNA reads TGCGCCAGCAGCTCGCTAACAGGGGACAATGAGCAGTTCTTC. The complete variable domain, with remaining parts taken from reference TRBV5-1 and TRBJ2-1, reads KAGVTQTPRYLIKTRGQQVTLSCSPISGHRSVSWYQQTPGQGLQFLFEYFSETQRNKGNFPGRFSGRQFSNSRSEMNVSTLELGDSALYLCASSSLTGDNEQFFGPGTRLTVL.

This clone was counted once. The chain joins TRBV3-1 (or the pseudogene TRBV3-2) to TRBJ1-1, with a weak D call TRBD1 (5 bases). V was trimmed by 2 bases and J by 7 bases, leaving 11 bases between them. Germline values: CDR1 LGHDT, CDR2 YNNKEL (reference sequence). CDR3 length: 13 amino acids. The CDR3 DNA reads as TGTGCCAGCAGCCAATCGAGGGGAAGTGAAGCTTTCTTT. Translated: CASSQSRGSEAFF.

J is TRBJ1-3 and V is TRBV15; D might be TRBD1 (5 bases). With 5 bases removed from V and 0 bases from J, the gap between germline ends came to 11 bases. CDR1 and CDR2 (germline): LNHNV, YYDKDF (reference sequence). The CDR3 covers 15 residues. CDR3 nucleotides: TGTGCCACCAGCGGCGGGGGTTACTCTGGAAACACCATATATTTT. Translating it yields CATSGGGYSGNTIYF.

V is TRBV10-3 and J is TRBJ2-5; D gene ambiguous. Germline values: CDR1 ENHRY, CDR2 SYGVKD. This CDR3 is built from 15 residues. Trimming shortened V by 5 bases and J by 0 bases, and 13 bases separated the two germline ends. The chain's CDR3 is CAISPQEWDQETQYF. Written as DNA, the CDR3 is TGTGCCATCAGTCCACAAGAGTGGGACCAAGAGACCCAGTACTTC.

The CDR3 DNA follows: TGTGCCAGCCGTCAGGGACCGACATATGGCTACACCTTC. Translating it yields CASRQGPTYGYTF. The V and J genes are TRBV2 and TRBJ1-2; possible D gene TRBD1, 5 bases. CDR3 length: 13 amino acids. The germline V and J ends were trimmed by 8 bases and 5 bases, with 15 bases remaining between them. The germline gives CDR1 SNHLY, CDR2 FYNNEI.

The rearrangement uses TRBV9 and TRBJ1-1, with D unresolved. CDR1 and CDR2 from the germline V gene are SGDLS and YYNGEE. The CDR3 length is 14 residues. V was shortened by 4 bases and J by 0 bases, with 10 bases between the two germline ends. CDR3 sequence reads: CASSLAGLNTEAFF. The CDR3 bases are TGTGCCAGCAGCCTAGCGGGTTTGAACACTGAAGCTTTCTTT.

Regarding this clone: One junction end does not reproduce the germline sequence, and a read error may be involved. The V call is TRBV9, the J call TRBJ2-1, with 15 bases lining up with TRBD2. Per the germline V gene, CDR1 is SGDLS and CDR2 is YYNGEE. There are 22 residues in the CDR3. CDR3: CASCVNVPGLAGGLLSYNEQFF. CDR3 coding DNA: TGTGCCAGCTGCGTCAATGTCCCGGGACTAGCGGGAGGTCTACTCTCCTACAATGAGCAGTTCTTC.

The rearrangement joins TRBV19 to TRBJ2-3, with D uncertain. V was clipped by 10 bases and J by 0 bases, with 11 bases between them. Per germline, CDR1 LNHDA and CDR2 SQIVND (reference sequence). This CDR3 has 13 amino acids. CDR3 region: CATTPASTDTQYF. The CDR3 nucleotides read TGTGCCACGACCCCGGCTAGCACAGATACGCAGTATTTT.

The sample holds one count of this clone. The chain has TRBV14 and TRBJ1-6; 9 bases fit TRBD1. J was trimmed by 1 base and V by 4 bases; bases with no gene match: 5. The CDR3 runs 17 residues. Germline V gives CDR1 SGHDN, CDR2 FVKESK. In nucleotides, the CDR3 is TGTGCCAGCAGCCCCGGGACAGGGCGATCCTATAATTCACCCCTCCACTTT. Translation: CASSPGTGRSYNSPLHF.

This chain links TRBV19 with TRBJ1-5; 7 nucleotides match TRBD1. Germline CDR1 is LNHDA and CDR2 is SQIVND (reference sequence). This CDR3 region has 15 residues. Trimming removed 6 bases from V and 0 bases from J; junction bases left unmatched: 5. For the CDR3, the DNA is TGTGCCAGTAGCACGGGACAGTTTAGCAATCAGCCCCAGCATTTT. This sequence encodes CASSTGQFSNQPQHF.

This clone was seen just once. The rearrangement joins TRBV15 to TRBJ1-2; no clear D. Germline values: CDR1 LNHNV, CDR2 YYDKDF (reference sequence). V gave up 5 bases and J gave up 4 bases, with 11 bases separating them. CDR3 length: 13 amino acids. CDR3 in amino acids: CATSLERSYGYTF. CDR3 nucleotides: TGTGCCACCAGCCTAGAACGGAGCTATGGCTACACCTTC.

The chain employs TRBV14 and TRBJ1-2, with 10 bases that match TRBD1. Unmatched junction bases numbered 6, after V lost 4 bases and J lost 4 bases. CDR1 SGHDN and CDR2 FVKESK come from the germline V gene. This CDR3 has 15 amino acids. CDR3 protein: CASSPGTGVVYGYTF. The CDR3 DNA is TGTGCCAGCAGCCCAGGGACAGGGGTTGTCTATGGCTACACCTTC.

The chain uses TRBV11-2 and TRBJ1-2; 9 positions match TRBD1. Germline V gene sequence: CDR1 SGHAT, CDR2 FQNNGV. The V segment lost 3 bases and the J segment 5 bases; nucleotides outside the gene matches: 7. The CDR3 contains 15 residues. CDR3 in amino acids: CASSFGTGQRYGYTF. In DNA form, the CDR3 reads TGTGCCAGCAGCTTCGGGACAGGGCAGAGGTATGGCTACACCTTC.

This clone was detected a few times. The V call is TRBV7-9, the J call TRBJ1-1; 9 nucleotides line up with TRBD1. Per germline, CDR1 SEHNR and CDR2 FQNEAQ (reference sequence). CDR3 length: 16 amino acids. Losses at the gene ends were 3 bases for V and 2 bases for J; bases not matched to a gene: 7. CDR3 region: CASSFLSGQGNTEAFF. The DNA of the CDR3 is TGTGCCAGCAGCTTCCTTTCGGGACAGGGAAACACTGAAGCTTTCTTT.

The rearrangement uses TRBV7-2 and TRBJ1-5; D call uncertain. Germline values: CDR1 SGHTA, CDR2 FQGNSA. This CDR3 contains 15 residues. V lost 1 base, J lost 0 bases, and 7 bases lay in between. The chain's CDR3 is CASSLEYRSNQPQHF. Here the CDR3 DNA reads TGTGCCAGCAGCTTAGAATACCGTAGCAATCAGCCCCAGCATTTT.

The chain uses TRBV6-2 or TRBV6-3 and TRBJ2-3; 9 bases line up with TRBD2. The CDR3 is 21 amino acids. Losses at the gene ends were 0 bases for V and 1 base for J; bases not matched to a gene: 17. Germline lookup yields CDR1 MNHEY and CDR2 SVGEGT. The CDR3 DNA reads TGTGCCAGCAGTTACTCGGTAAAGGCGGGGGGGCCTGGTATTGGCACAGATACGCAGTATTTT. Its translation is CASSYSVKAGGPGIGTDTQYF.

The chain is built from TRBV23-1 and TRBJ1-1; 9 nucleotides agree with TRBD1. TRBV23-1 is recorded as an ORF, its role being uncertain. V shed 8 bases and J 1 base; nucleotides not matched to a gene: 14. CDR3 length: 17 residues. Here the CDR3 DNA reads TGCGCCAGCCATAAATCTACGGACAGGGGCCCGAACACTGAAGCTTTCTTT. Translating gives CASHKSTDRGPNTEAFF.

The chain has TRBV27 and TRBJ2-1, with 7 nucleotides matching TRBD2. The CDR3 runs 15 residues. The germline CDR1 and CDR2 sequences are MNHEY and SMNVEV (reference sequence). After removal of 6 bases from V and 8 bases from J, the junction contained 13 bases not matched to a gene. CDR3 bases: TGTGCCAGCAGCAGGATCCGGGACTATGCCGATGAGCAGTTCTTC. Its translation: CASSRIRDYADEQFF.

The chain couples TRBV6-5 to TRBJ1-2; D uncertain. CDR1 and CDR2 from the germline V gene are MNHEY and SVGAGI. V dropped 10 bases and J dropped 8 bases, with 20 bases sitting between them. The CDR3 contains 13 residues. The CDR3 here is CATQRAVAEGYTF. The CDR3 nucleotides are TGTGCCACCCAACGGGCCGTAGCGGAAGGCTACACCTTC.

The genes are TRBV3-1 (or the pseudogene TRBV3-2) and TRBJ2-5; maybe TRBD1 (5 bases). V was trimmed by 3 bases and J by 5 bases, leaving 19 bases between them. The CDR3 has 16 amino acids. Germline V CDR1 and CDR2: LGHDT, YNNKEL (reference sequence). This CDR3 is CASSQGNPWGGETQYF. The CDR3 nucleotides are TGTGCCAGCAGCCAGGGCAATCCCTGGGGCGGCGAGACCCAGTACTTC.

The rearrangement links TRBV9 to TRBJ1-1; possibly TRBD1 for D (6 bases). The CDR3 is 13 residues long. V lost 0 bases to trimming and J lost 8 bases, with 11 bases between them. Germline lookup yields CDR1 SGDLS and CDR2 YYNGEE. The CDR3 here is CASSVGGQGEAFF. CDR3 nucleotides: TGTGCCAGCAGCGTAGGGGGGCAGGGAGAAGCTTTCTTT.

The chain is built from TRBV2 and TRBJ1-5; D is undetermined. The germline gives CDR1 SNHLY, CDR2 FYNNEI. Trimming pared 0 bases from V and 3 bases from J, leaving 9 bases between. CDR3 length: 15 residues. CDR3 sequence: CASSEAKGINQPQHF. CDR3 nucleotide sequence: TGTGCCAGCAGTGAAGCGAAAGGTATCAATCAGCCCCAGCATTTT.

This rearrangement joins TRBV10-3 to TRBJ1-5; D is unresolved. Trimming shortened V by 1 base and J by 7 bases, and 14 bases separated the two germline ends. The CDR3 totals 15 residues. In germline, CDR1 is ENHRY, CDR2 SYGVKD. The CDR3 spells CAISEWGWGRQPQHF. The CDR3, as DNA: TGTGCCATCAGTGAGTGGGGTTGGGGTCGGCAGCCCCAGCATTTT.

The chain combines TRBV6-5 with TRBJ1-2, with no clear D. This CDR3 contains 12 residues. Trimming left V 1 base short and J 8 bases short, with 8 bases between. Germline V gene data show CDR1 as MNHEY and CDR2 as SVGAGI. The DNA for the CDR3 is TGTGCCAGCAGTTACTTCCTGGGGGGCTACACCTTC. Residues: CASSYFLGGYTF.

This chain joins TRBV5-1 and TRBJ2-3; the D is unclear. Trimming took off 5 bases at V and 6 bases at J, with 13 bases between the two ends. The CDR3 is 13 amino acids. CDR1 and CDR2 from the germline V gene are SGHRS and YFSETQ. The chain's CDR3 is CASSRTRLDTQYF. CDR3 in DNA: TGCGCCAGCAGTCGCACTCGGCTGGATACGCAGTATTTT.

The chain employs TRBV3-1 (or the pseudogene TRBV3-2) and TRBJ2-1; D gene uncertain. The CDR3 has 15 residues. The germline V gene has CDR1 LGHDT and CDR2 YNNKEL (reference sequence). V gave up 2 bases and J gave up 1 base, with 9 bases separating them. This CDR3 is CASSQIQLSYNEQFF. CDR3 DNA: TGTGCCAGCAGCCAAATACAGCTGTCCTACAATGAGCAGTTCTTC.